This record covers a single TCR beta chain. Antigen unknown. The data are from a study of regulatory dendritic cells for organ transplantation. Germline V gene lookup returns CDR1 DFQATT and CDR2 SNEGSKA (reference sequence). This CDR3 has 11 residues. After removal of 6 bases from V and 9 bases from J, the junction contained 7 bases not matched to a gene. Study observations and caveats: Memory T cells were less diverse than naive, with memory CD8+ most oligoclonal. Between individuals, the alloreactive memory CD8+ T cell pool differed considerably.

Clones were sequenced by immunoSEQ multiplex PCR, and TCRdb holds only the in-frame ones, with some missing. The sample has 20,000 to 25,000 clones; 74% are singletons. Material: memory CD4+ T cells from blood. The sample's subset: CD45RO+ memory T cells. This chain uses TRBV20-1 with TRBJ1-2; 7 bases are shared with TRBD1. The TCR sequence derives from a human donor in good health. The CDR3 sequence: CSALTGYSYTF. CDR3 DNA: TGCAGTGCCCTGACAGGGTATAGCTACACCTTC.